Sequencing of this T cell receptor beta chain was carried out in a study of shared clonotypes between healthy human individuals. Study outcomes and limitations: Rarefaction revealed incomplete sorted-subset sequencing despite large depth.

As to this clone: What it binds is unknown.

Germline V gene data show CDR1 as SQVTM and CDR2 as ANQGSEA. This CDR3 is built from 15 residues. V was clipped by 0 bases and J by 3 bases, with 15 bases between them. CD8 cells regarded as naive lacked CD45RO, were positively chosen for CCR7, and omitted terminally differentiated effector memory CD45RA+ cells. Sequencing was performed with immunoSEQ multiplex PCR; in TCRdb, only in-frame clones are kept and a portion is missing. The sample contains about 2,100,000 clones, about 93% of which appear only once. The V and J genes are TRBV29-1 and TRBJ2-7, with D perhaps being TRBD1 or TRBD2 (5 bases each). The sample comprised naive CD8+ T cells from PBMCs. This receptor was identified in a man younger than 35 in good health. Some clones in this sample may be carry-over from other donors' samples. For the CDR3, the DNA is TGCAGCGTTGAAGATCTGCAGGGACCGGTCTACGAGCAGTACTTC. Its translation: CSVEDLQGPVYEQYF.